The table lists the clone carrying this T cell receptor beta chain with a few counts. Its specificity is not known. These data originate in a study of identical twins. Points from the study as a whole: Invariant MAIT and iNKT cells are populations that could partly confound zero-insertion analyses. Cross-sectional statistics underpinned the conclusions; the same donors were not followed.

This CDR3 spans 13 amino acids. Germline CDR1 is SQVTM and CDR2 is ANQGSEA. V shed 3 bases and J 4 bases; nucleotides not matched to a gene: 3. Via MiXCR, TCRdb re-called the 5' RACE reads, giving one row per CDR3 protein. The table has 750,000 to 950,000 distinct CDR3 sequences, roughly 12% seen once. These same data were also listed under a study on yellow fever vaccine responses in identical twins.

The clonotype was recovered from a young woman in good health. V is TRBV29-1 and J is TRBJ1-3; 7 bases agree with TRBD1. Material: PBMCs. CDR3 amino acids: CSVETGIGNTIYF. As DNA, the CDR3 is TGCAGCGTTGAGACAGGGATAGGAAACACCATATATTTT.